The rows below give T cell receptor beta chains drawn from one sample of a study of metastatic and nonmetastatic thyroid tumors. TCRdb reanalyzed the PCR reads via MiXCR. The table has around 16,000 clones, around a quarter seen once. What was sequenced was adjacent normal tissue. Receptors originate from a female donor with papillary thyroid cancer or a benign thyroid nodule (not recorded which). Some clones in this sample may be carry-over from other donors' samples. Each CDR3 is given with its conserved first and last residue. A D gene is named only where the DNA matches it firmly. Clone size appears in some rows only: once, few, many, or a class for an expanded clone.

d_call j_call v_call clone_size cdr3_aa cdr3_nt
- TRBJ2-6 TRBV12-3/TRBV12-4 few CASSFVGPGANVLTF TGTGCCAGCAGTTTTGTGGGACCTGGGGCCAACGTCCTGACTTTC
- TRBJ1-3 TRBV7-6 - CASSSEQGLSGNTIYF TGTGCCAGCAGCTCCGAACAGGGTCTAAGTGGAAACACCATATATTTT
- TRBJ2-4 TRBV2 - CASSAGAPGWLGENIQYF TGTGCCAGCAGCGCCGGGGCACCAGGGTGGTTAGGGGAAAACATTCAGTACTTC
- TRBJ1-5 TRBV6-5 - CASSYTTGGLLEPQHF TGTGCCAGCAGTTACACTACCGGGGGTTTATTGGAGCCCCAGCATTTT
- TRBJ2-1 TRBV19 - CASSKGYNEQFF TGTGCCAGTAGTAAGGGCTACAATGAGCAGTTCTTC
- TRBJ1-3 TRBV28 - CASSSGGSSGNTIYF TGTGCCAGCAGTTCTGGCGGGAGCTCTGGAAACACCATATATTTT
- TRBJ2-7 TRBV6-1 few CASSRILSGALPGGQYF TGTGCCAGCAGTCGCATCCTCTCAGGGGCCCTACCGGGAGGACAGTACTTC
- TRBJ2-1 TRBV6-1 - CASSPTGSNEQFF TGTGCCAGCAGCCCCACGGGGAGTAATGAGCAGTTCTTC
TRBD1 TRBJ1-2 TRBV7-2 - CASSLPGQGRYGYTF TGTGCCAGCAGCTTACCGGGACAGGGTCGGTATGGCTACACCTTC
- TRBJ1-2 TRBV7-9 few CASSLVVRTYGYTF TGTGCCAGCAGCTTAGTTGTCAGAACCTATGGCTACACCTTC
- TRBJ2-3 TRBV6-1 - CASSEQRTKTDTQYF TGTGCCAGCAGTGAACAGCGCACGAAGACAGATACGCAGTATTTT
- TRBJ2-2 TRBV27 - CASSLSRGTGELFF TGTGCCAGCAGTTTATCAAGGGGGACCGGGGAGCTGTTTTTT
TRBD2 TRBJ2-7 TRBV20-1 - CSAREAGAGGTYEQYF TGCAGTGCTAGGGAGGCTGGCGCGGGAGGAACGTACGAGCAGTACTTC
TRBD2 TRBJ2-3 TRBV9 medium-sized CASSGGLATTDTQYF TGTGCCAGCAGCGGCGGACTAGCGACCACAGATACGCAGTATTTT
TRBD1 TRBJ1-2 TRBV6-1 - CASSSTGQAYGYTF TGTGCCAGCAGTTCAACCGGACAGGCCTATGGCTACACCTTC
- TRBJ2-7 TRBV11-3 - CASSLVQYF TGTGCCAGCAGCTTAGTGCAGTACTTC
- TRBJ1-4 TRBV12-3/TRBV12-4 - CASSFGPSGRGIEKLFF TGTGCCAGCAGTTTCGGGCCTAGTGGCAGGGGAATTGAAAAACTGTTTTTT
- TRBJ1-1 TRBV4-3 - CASSSAGGDTEAFF TGCGCCAGCAGCTCCGCGGGGGGGGACACTGAAGCTTTCTTT
- TRBJ2-7 TRBV20-1 many CSAPAEDLYEQYF TGCAGTGCCCCGGCCGAGGACCTCTACGAGCAGTACTTC
TRBD1 TRBJ1-3 TRBV6-1 - CASSEEAGGGNTIYF TGTGCCAGCAGTGAAGAAGCAGGGGGTGGAAACACCATATATTTT
- TRBJ1-2 TRBV20-1 - CSARDPGPANYGYTF TGCAGTGCTAGAGATCCAGGACCCGCGAACTATGGCTACACCTTC
- TRBJ2-2 TRBV7-9 - CASSLYSWDAGELFF TGTGCCAGCAGCTTATACTCGTGGGATGCCGGGGAGCTGTTTTTT
TRBD2 TRBJ2-1 TRBV2 - CASSWTSGSNNEQFF TGTGCCAGCAGTTGGACTAGCGGGAGCAACAATGAGCAGTTCTTC
TRBD2 TRBJ2-1 TRBV6-2/TRBV6-3 - CASTGTSGWSSYNEQFF TGTGCCAGTACCGGGACTAGCGGGTGGAGCTCCTACAATGAGCAGTTCTTC
- TRBJ1-6 TRBV7-3 once CASSLTPNSPLHF TGTGCCAGCAGCTTAACCCCAAATTCACCCCTCCACTTT
TRBD2 TRBJ2-7 TRBV27 - CASSVAGGSKQYF TGTGCCAGCAGTGTAGCGGGAGGCAGCAAGCAGTACTTC
TRBD2 TRBJ2-7 TRBV20-1 - CSARPAGGGQYF TGCAGTGCTAGACCGGCGGGAGGAGGGCAGTACTTC
- TRBJ2-6 TRBV2 - CASSPGTSGANVLTF TGTGCCAGCAGTCCCGGAACATCTGGGGCCAACGTCCTGACTTTC
- TRBJ2-1 TRBV19 - CASLRPPPMNEQFF TGTGCCAGTCTTCGGCCCCCTCCGATGAATGAGCAGTTCTTC
- TRBJ2-5 TRBV20-1 few CSARDPSGVRETQYF TGCAGTGCTAGAGATCCCAGCGGTGTGAGGGAGACCCAGTACTTC
- TRBJ1-6 TRBV27 - CASSPKSRNSPLHF TGTGCCAGCAGTCCTAAATCCAGGAATTCACCCCTCCACTTT
TRBD2 TRBJ2-1 TRBV12-3/TRBV12-4 many CASGLAGGKQFF TGTGCCAGCGGACTAGCGGGAGGAAAGCAGTTCTTC
TRBD2 TRBJ2-3 TRBV25-1 - CASGDAGRGSYTQYF TGTGCCAGCGGCGACGCGGGGCGGGGGTCCTATACGCAGTATTTT
- TRBJ2-6 TRBV19 - CASSLTVSGANVLTF TGTGCCAGCTCTTTGACAGTCTCTGGGGCCAACGTCCTGACTTTC
- TRBJ2-7 TRBV6-1 - CASNEGQNYEQYF TGTGCCAGCAATGAAGGACAGAACTACGAGCAGTACTTC
- TRBJ2-7 TRBV7-6 medium-sized CASSLGSEGREQYF TGTGCCAGCAGCTTAGGGAGCGAGGGGAGGGAGCAGTACTTC
TRBD1 TRBJ2-4 TRBV15 - CATSRDKGAINVQYF TGTGCCACCAGCAGAGATAAGGGGGCGATCAACGTTCAGTACTTC
TRBD1 TRBJ1-1 TRBV20-1 - CSARTGGLTEAFF TGCAGTGCTAGGACAGGGGGCTTGACTGAAGCTTTCTTT
TRBD1 TRBJ1-2 TRBV19 - CASSREGQGGYTF TGTGCCAGTAGCCGAGAGGGACAGGGTGGCTACACCTTC
- TRBJ1-4 TRBV19 - CASSSRTGTRNEKLFF TGTGCCAGTAGTAGCCGAACAGGGACCAGGAATGAAAAACTGTTTTTT
- TRBJ1-4 TRBV15 - CATSVDSGGRINEKLFF TGTGCCACCAGCGTAGACTCGGGGGGGCGCATTAATGAAAAACTGTTTTTT
- TRBJ1-1 TRBV10-1 - CASRWTGGFAEAFF TGCGCCAGCAGGTGGACGGGGGGGTTTGCTGAAGCTTTCTTT
- TRBJ1-1 TRBV6-5 many CASSYRGGRTEAFF TGTGCCAGCAGTTACCGGGGGGGCAGGACTGAAGCTTTCTTT
TRBD2 TRBJ2-3 TRBV12-3/TRBV12-4 many CASKDSGSGDTQYF TGTGCCAGCAAAGATAGCGGGAGTGGGGATACGCAGTATTTT
- TRBJ2-5 TRBV9 many CASSAEAGETQYF TGTGCCAGCAGCGCGGAGGCCGGAGAGACCCAGTACTTC
TRBD1 TRBJ1-6 TRBV7-2 - CASSKDRDRRSPLHF TGTGCCAGCAGCAAAGACCGGGACAGAAGATCACCCCTCCACTTT
TRBD2 TRBJ2-7 TRBV5-1 few CASSGGAPYEQYF TGCGCCAGCTCGGGAGGGGCCCCCTACGAGCAGTACTTC
TRBD2 TRBJ2-3 TRBV11-3 few CASSFRTSGTDTQYF TGTGCCAGCAGCTTTCGGACTAGCGGCACAGATACGCAGTATTTT
- TRBJ1-1 TRBV27 - CASSLTGNMNTEAFF TGTGCCAGCAGTTTGACAGGCAACATGAACACTGAAGCTTTCTTT
- TRBJ2-7 TRBV30 few CAWSVSGTAYEQYF TGTGCCTGGAGTGTATCGGGCACCGCCTACGAGCAGTACTTC
- TRBJ1-5 TRBV6-1 many CASSVRKGQGRQPQHF TGTGCCAGCAGTGTTCGGAAAGGGCAGGGAAGGCAGCCCCAGCATTTT